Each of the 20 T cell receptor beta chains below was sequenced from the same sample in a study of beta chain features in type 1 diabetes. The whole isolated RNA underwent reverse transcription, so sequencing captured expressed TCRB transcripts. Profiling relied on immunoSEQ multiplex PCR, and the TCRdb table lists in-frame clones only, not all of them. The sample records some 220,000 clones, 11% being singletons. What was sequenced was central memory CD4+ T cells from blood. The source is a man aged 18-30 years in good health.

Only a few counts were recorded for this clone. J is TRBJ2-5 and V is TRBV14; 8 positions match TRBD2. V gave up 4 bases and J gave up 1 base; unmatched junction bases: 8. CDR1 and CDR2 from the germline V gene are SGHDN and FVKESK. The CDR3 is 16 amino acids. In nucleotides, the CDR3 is TGTGCCAGCAGCCGCGGGAGGACTAGTCTCCAAGAGACCCAGTACTTC. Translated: CASSRGRTSLQETQYF. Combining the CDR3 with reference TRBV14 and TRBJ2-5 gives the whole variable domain EAGVTQFPSHSVIEKGQTVTLRCDPISGHDNLYWYRRVMGKEIKFLLHFVKESKQDESGMPNNRFLAERTGGTYSTLKVQPAELEDSGVYFCASSRGRTSLQETQYFGPGTRLLVL.

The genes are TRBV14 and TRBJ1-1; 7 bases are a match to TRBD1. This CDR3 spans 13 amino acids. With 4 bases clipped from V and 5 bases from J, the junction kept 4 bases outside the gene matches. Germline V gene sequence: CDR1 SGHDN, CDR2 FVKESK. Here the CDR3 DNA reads TGTGCCAGCAGCCGACAGGGTTTTACTGAAGCTTTCTTT. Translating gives CASSRQGFTEAFF.

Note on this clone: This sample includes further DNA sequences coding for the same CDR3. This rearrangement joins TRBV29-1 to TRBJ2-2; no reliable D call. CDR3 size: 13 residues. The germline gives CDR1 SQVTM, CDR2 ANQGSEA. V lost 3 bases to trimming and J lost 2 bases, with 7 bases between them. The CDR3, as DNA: TGCAGCGTTGATAGGTCCAACACCGGGGAGCTGTTTTTT. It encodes CSVDRSNTGELFF.

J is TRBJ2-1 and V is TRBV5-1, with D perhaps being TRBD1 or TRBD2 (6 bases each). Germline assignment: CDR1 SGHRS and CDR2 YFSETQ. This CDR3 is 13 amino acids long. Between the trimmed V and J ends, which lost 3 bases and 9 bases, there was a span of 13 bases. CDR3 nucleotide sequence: TGCGCCAGCAGCTCCGAACCGGGGGCTGAGCAGTTCTTC. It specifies CASSSEPGAEQFF.

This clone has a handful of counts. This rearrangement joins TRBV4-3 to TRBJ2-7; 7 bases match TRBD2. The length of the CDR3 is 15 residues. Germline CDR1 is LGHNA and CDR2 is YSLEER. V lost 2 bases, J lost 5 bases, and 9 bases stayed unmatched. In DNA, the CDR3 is TGCGCCAGCAGCCAATTCGGGGGGAGAAGAGACGAGCAGTACTTC. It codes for CASSQFGGRRDEQYF.

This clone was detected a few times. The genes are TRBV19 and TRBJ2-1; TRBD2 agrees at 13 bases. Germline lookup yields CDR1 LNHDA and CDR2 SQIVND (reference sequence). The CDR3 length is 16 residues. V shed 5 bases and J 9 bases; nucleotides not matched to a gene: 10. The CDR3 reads CASSPILAGGPGEQFF. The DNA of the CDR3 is TGTGCCAGTAGTCCCATACTAGCGGGAGGGCCCGGTGAGCAGTTCTTC.

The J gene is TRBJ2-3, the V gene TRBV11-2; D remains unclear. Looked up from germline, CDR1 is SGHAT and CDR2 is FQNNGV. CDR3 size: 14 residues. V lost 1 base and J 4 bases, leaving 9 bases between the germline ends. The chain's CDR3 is CASSLVSSADTQYF. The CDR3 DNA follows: TGTGCCAGCAGCTTAGTTAGCTCCGCAGATACGCAGTATTTT.

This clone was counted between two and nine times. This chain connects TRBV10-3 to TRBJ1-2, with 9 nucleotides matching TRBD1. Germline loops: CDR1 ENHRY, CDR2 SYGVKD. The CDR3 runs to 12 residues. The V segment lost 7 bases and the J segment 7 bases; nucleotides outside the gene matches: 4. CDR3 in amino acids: CAINPGQGGYTF. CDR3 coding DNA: TGTGCCATCAACCCGGGACAGGGTGGCTACACCTTC.

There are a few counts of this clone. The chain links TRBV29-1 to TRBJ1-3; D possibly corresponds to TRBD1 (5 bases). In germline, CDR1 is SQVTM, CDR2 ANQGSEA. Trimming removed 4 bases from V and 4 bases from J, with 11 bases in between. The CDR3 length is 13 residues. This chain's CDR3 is CSVVLRAGNTIYF. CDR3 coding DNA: TGCAGCGTTGTTCTCAGGGCAGGAAACACCATATATTTT.

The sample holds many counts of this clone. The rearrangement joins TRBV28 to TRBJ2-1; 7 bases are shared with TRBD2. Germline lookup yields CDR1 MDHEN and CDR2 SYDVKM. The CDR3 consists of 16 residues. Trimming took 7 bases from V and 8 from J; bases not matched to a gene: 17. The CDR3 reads CASTQRGRDPLDEQFF. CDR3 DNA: TGTGCCAGCACCCAGCGGGGCAGGGATCCCCTGGATGAGCAGTTCTTC.

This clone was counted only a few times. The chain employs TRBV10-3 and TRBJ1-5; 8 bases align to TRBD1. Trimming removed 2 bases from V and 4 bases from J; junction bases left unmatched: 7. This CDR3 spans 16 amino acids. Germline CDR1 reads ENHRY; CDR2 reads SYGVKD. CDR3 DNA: TGTGCCATCAGTGAGCCAGGGGGCTGGGGGAATCAGCCCCAGCATTTT. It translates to CAISEPGGWGNQPQHF.

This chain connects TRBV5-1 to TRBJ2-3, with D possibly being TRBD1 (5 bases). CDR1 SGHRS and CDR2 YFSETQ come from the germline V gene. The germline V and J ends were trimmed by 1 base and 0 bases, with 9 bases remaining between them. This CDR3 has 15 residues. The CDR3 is CASSLTGTSTDTQYF. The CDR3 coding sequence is TGCGCCAGCAGCTTGACAGGAACTAGCACAGATACGCAGTATTTT.

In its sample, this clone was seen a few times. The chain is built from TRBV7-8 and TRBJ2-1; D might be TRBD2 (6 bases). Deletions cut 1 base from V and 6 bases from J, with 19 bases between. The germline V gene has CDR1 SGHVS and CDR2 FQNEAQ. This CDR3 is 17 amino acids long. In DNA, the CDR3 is TGTGCCAGCAGCTTAGGCCCAGGAGGGAGTGGGTCCAATGAGCAGTTCTTC. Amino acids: CASSLGPGGSGSNEQFF. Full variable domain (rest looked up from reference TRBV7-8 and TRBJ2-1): GAGVSQSPRYKVAKRGQDVALRCDPISGHVSLFWYQQALGQGPEFLTYFQNEAQLDKSGLPSDRFFAERPEGSVSTLKIQRTQQEDSAVYLCASSLGPGGSGSNEQFFGPGTRLTVL.

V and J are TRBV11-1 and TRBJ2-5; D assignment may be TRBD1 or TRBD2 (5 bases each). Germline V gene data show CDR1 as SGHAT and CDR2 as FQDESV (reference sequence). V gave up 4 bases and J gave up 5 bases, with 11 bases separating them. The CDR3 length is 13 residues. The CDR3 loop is CASSSGAWETQYF. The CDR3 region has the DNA TGTGCCAGCAGCTCCGGGGCATGGGAGACCCAGTACTTC.

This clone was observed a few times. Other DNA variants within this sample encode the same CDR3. CDR3 nucleotide sequence: TGTGCCAGCAGCTTTGGACAGGGAAATGAGCAGTTCTTC. Residues: CASSFGQGNEQFF. This chain uses TRBV7-2 with TRBJ2-1; 8 bases fit TRBD1. V lost 3 bases and J lost 7; bases outside the gene matches: 2. The CDR3 runs to 13 residues. Germline V gene lookup returns CDR1 SGHTA and CDR2 FQGNSA.

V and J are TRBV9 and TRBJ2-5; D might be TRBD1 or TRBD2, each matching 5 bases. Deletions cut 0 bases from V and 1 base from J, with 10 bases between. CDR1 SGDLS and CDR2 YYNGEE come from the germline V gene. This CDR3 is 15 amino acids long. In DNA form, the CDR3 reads TGTGCCAGCAGCGTAGATCGGGGACCCCAAGAGACCCAGTACTTC. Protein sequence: CASSVDRGPQETQYF.

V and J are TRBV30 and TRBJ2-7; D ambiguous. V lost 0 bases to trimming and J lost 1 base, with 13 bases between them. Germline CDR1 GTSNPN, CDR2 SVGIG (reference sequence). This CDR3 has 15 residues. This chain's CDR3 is CAWSVSTGPSYEQYF. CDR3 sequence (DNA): TGTGCCTGGAGTGTATCGACGGGTCCTTCCTACGAGCAGTACTTC.

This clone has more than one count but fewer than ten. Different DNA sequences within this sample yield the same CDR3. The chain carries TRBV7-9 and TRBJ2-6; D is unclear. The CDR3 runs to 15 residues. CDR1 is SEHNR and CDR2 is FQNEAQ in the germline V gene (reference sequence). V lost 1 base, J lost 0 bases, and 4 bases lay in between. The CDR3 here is CASSLGGSGANVLTF. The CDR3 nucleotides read TGTGCCAGCAGCTTAGGGGGCTCTGGGGCCAACGTCCTGACTTTC.

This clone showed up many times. The CDR3 DNA is TGTGCCAGCAGGGACAGGGGTGGCTACACCTTC. Translating it yields CASRDRGGYTF. J is TRBJ1-2 and V is TRBV27; 9 positions match TRBD1. In germline, CDR1 is MNHEY, CDR2 SMNVEV (reference sequence). The CDR3 loop spans 11 amino acids. V gave up 6 bases and J gave up 7 bases; unmatched junction bases: 0.

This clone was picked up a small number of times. CDR3 loop: CASSASGGADTQYF. CDR3 sequence (DNA): TGTGCCAGCAGCGCAAGCGGAGGGGCAGATACGCAGTATTTT. The chain has TRBV7-3 and TRBJ2-3, with a possible D match to TRBD2 (6 bases). V was pared by 5 bases and J by 4 bases, with 13 bases between. The CDR3 consists of 14 residues. Looked up from germline, CDR1 is SGHTA and CDR2 is FQGTGA.